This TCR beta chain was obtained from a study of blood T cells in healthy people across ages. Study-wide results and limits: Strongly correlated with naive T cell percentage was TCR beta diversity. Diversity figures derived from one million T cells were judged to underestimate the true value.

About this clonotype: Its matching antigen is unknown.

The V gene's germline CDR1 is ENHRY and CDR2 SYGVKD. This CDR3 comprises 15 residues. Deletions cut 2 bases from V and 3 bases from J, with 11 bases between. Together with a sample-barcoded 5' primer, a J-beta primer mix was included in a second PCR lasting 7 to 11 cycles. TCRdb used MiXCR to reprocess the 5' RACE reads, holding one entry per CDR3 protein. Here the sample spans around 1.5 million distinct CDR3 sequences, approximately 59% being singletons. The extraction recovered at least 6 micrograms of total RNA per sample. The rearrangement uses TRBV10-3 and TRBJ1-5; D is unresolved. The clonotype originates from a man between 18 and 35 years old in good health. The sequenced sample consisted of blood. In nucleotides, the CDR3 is TGTGCCATCAGTGAGAGGCAGAGTAACAATCAGCCCCAGCATTTT. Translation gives CAISERQSNNQPQHF.